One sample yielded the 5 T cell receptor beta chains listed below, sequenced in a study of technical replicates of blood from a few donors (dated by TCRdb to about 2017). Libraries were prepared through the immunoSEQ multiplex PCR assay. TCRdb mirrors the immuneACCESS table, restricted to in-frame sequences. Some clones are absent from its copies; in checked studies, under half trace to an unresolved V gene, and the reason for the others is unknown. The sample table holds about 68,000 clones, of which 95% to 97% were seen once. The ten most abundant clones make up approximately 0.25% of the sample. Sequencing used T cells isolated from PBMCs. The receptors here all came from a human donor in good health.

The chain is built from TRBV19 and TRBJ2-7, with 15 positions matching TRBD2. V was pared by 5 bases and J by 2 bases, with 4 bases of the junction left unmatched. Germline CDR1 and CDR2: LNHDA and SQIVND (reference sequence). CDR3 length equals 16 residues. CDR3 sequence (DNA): TGTGCCAGTAGTGGACTAGCGGGAGGGCCCGCCTACGAGCAGTACTTC. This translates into CASSGLAGGPAYEQYF.

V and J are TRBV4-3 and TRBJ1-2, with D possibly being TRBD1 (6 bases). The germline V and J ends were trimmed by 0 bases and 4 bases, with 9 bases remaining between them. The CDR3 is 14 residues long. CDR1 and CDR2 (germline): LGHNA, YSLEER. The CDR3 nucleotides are TGCGCCAGCAGCCAAGACAGGGGAGCCTATGGCTACACCTTC. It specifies CASSQDRGAYGYTF.

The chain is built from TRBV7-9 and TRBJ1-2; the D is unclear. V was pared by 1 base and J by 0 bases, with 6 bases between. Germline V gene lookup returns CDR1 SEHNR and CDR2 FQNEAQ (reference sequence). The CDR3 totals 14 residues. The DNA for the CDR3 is TGTGCCAGCAGCTTAGGAGAGGCTAACTATGGCTACACCTTC. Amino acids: CASSLGEANYGYTF. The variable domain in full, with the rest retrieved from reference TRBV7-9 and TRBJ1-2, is DTGVSQNPRHKITKRGQNVTFRCDPISEHNRLYWYRQTLGQGPEFLTYFQNEAQLEKSRLLSDRFSAERPKGSFSTLEIQRTEQGDSAMYLCASSLGEANYGYTFGSGTRLTVV.

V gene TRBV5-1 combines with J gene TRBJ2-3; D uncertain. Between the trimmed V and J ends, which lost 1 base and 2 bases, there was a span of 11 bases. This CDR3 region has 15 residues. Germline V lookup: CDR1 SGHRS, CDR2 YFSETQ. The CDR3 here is CASSLQRSDTDTQYF. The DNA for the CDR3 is TGCGCCAGCAGCTTGCAACGGTCTGACACAGATACGCAGTATTTT. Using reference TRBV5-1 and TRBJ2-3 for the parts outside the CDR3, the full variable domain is KAGVTQTPRYLIKTRGQQVTLSCSPISGHRSVSWYQQTPGQGLQFLFEYFSETQRNKGNFPGRFSGRQFSNSRSEMNVSTLELGDSALYLCASSLQRSDTDTQYFGPGTRLTVL.

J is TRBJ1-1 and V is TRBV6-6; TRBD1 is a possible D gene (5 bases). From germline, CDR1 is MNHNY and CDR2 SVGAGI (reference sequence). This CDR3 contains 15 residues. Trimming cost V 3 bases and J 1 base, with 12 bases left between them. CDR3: CASSYTGGRNTEAFF. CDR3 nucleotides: TGTGCCAGCAGTTATACGGGGGGTAGGAACACTGAAGCTTTCTTT.